A single T cell receptor beta chain is shown here with its context. No antigen is known for it. The entry originates in a study of cytomegalovirus exposure and HLA in healthy donors. Study results and limitations: Most CMV-associated TCR beta chains were later found to appear HLA-restricted. Apart from CMV serostatus, no immune exposure information was available.

Researchers ran the PCR with 60 Vbeta and 13 Jbeta primers. Libraries were prepared by immunoSEQ multiplex PCR; TCRdb keeps only in-frame clonotypes and omits some of them. This table has about 120,000 clones, 70% to 80% appearing once. Looked up from germline, CDR1 is SGHRS and CDR2 is YFSETQ. CDR3 length equals 15 residues. Losses at the gene ends were 4 bases for V and 11 bases for J; bases not matched to a gene: 9. The chain combines TRBV5-1 with TRBJ1-4; 12 positions agree with TRBD1. The TCR originated in a man aged 25-40 years in good health and CMV-seropositive. The specimen was PBMCs. CDR3 nucleotide sequence: TGCGCCAGCAGCCCCGTGGGACAGGGGGCCGACAAACTGTTTTTT. Its translation is CASSPVGQGADKLFF.